This T cell receptor beta chain emerged from a study of cytomegalovirus exposure and HLA in healthy donors. This CDR3 is 12 amino acids long. Germline V CDR1 and CDR2: MNHNS, SASEGT. Trimming took off 1 base at V and 13 bases at J, with 12 bases between the two ends. Broader study findings: A later analysis found TCR association rates differed by HLA locus, highest for DRB1 and lowest for HLA-C.

Both 60 Vbeta primers and 13 Jbeta primers went into the PCR. Measured with immunoSEQ multiplex PCR; TCRdb has only the in-frame clones, and not every one. The sample contains 40,000 to 45,000 clones, 70% to 85% of which appear only once. This clone was counted only a few times. Its antigen is not identified. Specimen: PBMCs. The clonotype was recovered from a man aged 25-45 years in good health and CMV-seronegative. The rearrangement links TRBV6-1 to TRBJ2-3; D remains unclear. In DNA form, the CDR3 reads TGTGCCAGCAGTGAAGTCTCAGGCTCTGAGTATTTT. This codes for CASSEVSGSEYF.